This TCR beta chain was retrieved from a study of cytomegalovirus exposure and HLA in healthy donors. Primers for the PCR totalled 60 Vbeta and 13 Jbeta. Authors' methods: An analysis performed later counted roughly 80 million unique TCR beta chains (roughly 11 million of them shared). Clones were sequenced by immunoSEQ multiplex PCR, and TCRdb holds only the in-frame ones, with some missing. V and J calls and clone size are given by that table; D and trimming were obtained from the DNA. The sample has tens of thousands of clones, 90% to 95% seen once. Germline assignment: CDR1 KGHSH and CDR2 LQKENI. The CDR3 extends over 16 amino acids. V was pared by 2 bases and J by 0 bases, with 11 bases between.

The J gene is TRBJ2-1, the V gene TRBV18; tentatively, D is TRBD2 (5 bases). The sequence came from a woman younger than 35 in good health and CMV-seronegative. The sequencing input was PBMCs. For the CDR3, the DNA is TGTGCCAGCTCACCAGGGGTCGGGGACTCCTACAATGAGCAGTTCTTC. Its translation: CASSPGVGDSYNEQFF.